This TCR beta chain was recorded in a study of cytomegalovirus exposure and HLA in healthy donors. CDR1 is PRHDT, CDR2 FYEKMQ, per germline (reference sequence). This CDR3 comprises 12 residues. Trimming cost V 5 bases and J 2 bases, with 4 bases left between them. Primers: 60 Vbeta forward and 13 Jbeta reverse. Repertoires were generated with immunoSEQ multiplex PCR, while TCRdb's copy carries only in-frame clones and drops some. The table lists 200,000 or so clones, over 80% of them singletons. Sequencing used PBMCs. The rearrangement uses TRBV13 and TRBJ1-5; D unclear. This TCR came from a boy between 2 and 15 years old in good health and CMV-seronegative. Here the CDR3 DNA reads TGTGCCAGCAGCACTCGCAATCAGCCCCAGCATTTT. This sequence encodes CASSTRNQPQHF. Supplemented by reference TRBV13 and TRBJ1-5, the full variable domain reads AAGVIQSPRHLIKEKRETATLKCYPIPRHDTVYWYQQGPGQDPQFLISFYEKMQSDKGSIPDRFSAQQFSDYHSELNMSSLELGDSALYFCASSTRNQPQHFGDGTRLSIL.